The rows below give T cell receptor beta chains drawn from one sample of a study of T cell repertoires in cytomegalovirus infection. TCRdb itself ran the reads through MiXCR, one entry per CDR3 protein. The sample records some 180,000 distinct CDR3 sequences, approximately 19% being singletons. Source material: PBMCs. The receptors derive from a human donor in good health (CMV status not recorded). Some clones in this sample may be carry-over from other donors' samples. Both conserved end residues are part of each CDR3. A D gene is named only where the DNA matches it firmly. Clone size is shown for a subset of rows, as once, few, many or a class of expanded clone.

NA	TRBV6-1	TRBJ2-7	18	TRBD2	CASTGPDPSGGASYEQYF	TGTGCCAGCACCGGACCGGACCCGAGCGGGGGGGCCTCCTACGAGCAGTACTTC
NA	TRBV29-1	TRBJ2-2	13	NA	CSVASGRTGELFF	TGCAGCGTTGCGTCAGGGCGGACCGGGGAGCTGTTTTTT
many	TRBV6-5	TRBJ2-1	16	NA	CASSSGQLGSYNEQFF	TGTGCCAGCAGTTCGGGGCAGCTAGGGTCGTACAATGAGCAGTTCTTC
many	TRBV7-9	TRBJ2-7	14	TRBD1	CASSLVDRDYEQYF	TGTGCCAGCAGCTTAGTGGACAGGGACTACGAGCAGTACTTC
few	TRBV6-6	TRBJ2-4	14	NA	CASSLGHSKNIQYF	TGTGCCAGCAGCCTAGGCCACAGTAAAAACATTCAGTACTTC
NA	TRBV12-3/TRBV12-4	TRBJ1-5	17	TRBD1	CASSYLSTGVNNQPQHF	TGTGCCAGCAGTTACCTCTCGACAGGGGTAAACAATCAGCCCCAGCATTTT
many	TRBV29-1	TRBJ2-2	13	NA	CSVDQANTGELFF	TGCAGCGTTGACCAAGCGAACACCGGGGAGCTGTTTTTT
NA	TRBV3-1	TRBJ2-1	12	NA	CASSRRGLEQFF	TGTGCCAGCAGCCGCAGAGGGCTTGAGCAGTTCTTC
many	TRBV7-8	TRBJ2-4	14	TRBD2	CASSPREGGDIQYF	TGTGCCAGCAGCCCGCGGGAGGGCGGCGACATTCAGTACTTC
NA	TRBV11-2	TRBJ1-2	14	NA	CASSLDTSFRGYTF	TGTGCCAGCAGCTTAGATACCTCCTTTAGGGGCTACACCTTC
few	TRBV6-2/TRBV6-3	TRBJ1-1	15	NA	CASSYANRANTEAFF	TGTGCCAGCAGTTACGCGAACAGGGCGAACACTGAAGCTTTCTTT
many	TRBV7-9	TRBJ2-1	16	NA	CASSLPGLSSYNEQFF	TGTGCCAGCAGCTTACCGGGACTGAGCTCCTACAATGAGCAGTTCTTC
NA	TRBV7-8	TRBJ2-5	14	NA	CASSPRISQETQYF	TGTGCCAGCAGTCCCCGGATCTCCCAAGAGACCCAGTACTTC
NA	TRBV23-1	TRBJ2-2	16	TRBD2	CASSVRLAGETGELFF	TGCGCCAGCTCCGTCCGACTAGCGGGAGAAACCGGGGAGCTGTTTTTT
NA	TRBV5-1	TRBJ2-2	15	TRBD2	CASGSGGLNTGELFF	TGCGCCAGCGGTAGCGGGGGCCTGAACACCGGGGAGCTGTTTTTT
few	TRBV5-1	TRBJ2-4	13	NA	CASSLGGEDIQYF	TGCGCCAGCAGCTTAGGAGGGGAAGACATTCAGTACTTC
NA	TRBV20-1	TRBJ2-1	16	TRBD2	CSARVRGGSSYNEQFF	TGCAGTGCTAGAGTCCGCGGGGGGAGCTCCTACAATGAGCAGTTCTTC
NA	TRBV15	TRBJ1-1	12	NA	CATSRLPGEAFF	TGTGCCACCAGCAGGCTCCCGGGGGAAGCTTTCTTT
few	TRBV5-1	TRBJ2-1	16	NA	CASSLVGWTAVNEQFF	TGCGCCAGCAGCTTGGTAGGCTGGACTGCCGTTAATGAGCAGTTCTTC
NA	TRBV12-3/TRBV12-4	TRBJ2-4	13	TRBD1	CASSGTGSNIQYF	TGTGCCAGCAGTGGGACAGGGAGCAACATTCAGTACTTC
many	TRBV10-3	TRBJ2-2	12	NA	CAINQGPGELFF	TGTGCCATCAATCAGGGTCCCGGGGAGCTGTTTTTT
NA	TRBV10-3	TRBJ1-1	14	NA	CAISSQGVNTEAFF	TGTGCCATCAGCTCACAGGGCGTGAACACTGAAGCTTTCTTT
many	TRBV7-9	TRBJ2-7	18	TRBD2	CASSPAPGLAESSYEQYF	TGTGCCAGCAGCCCGGCCCCCGGACTAGCGGAAAGCTCCTACGAGCAGTACTTC
few	TRBV20-1	TRBJ1-2	14	NA	CSAIQGQGNYGYTF	TGCAGTGCTATTCAAGGGCAGGGCAACTATGGCTACACCTTC
few	TRBV10-3	TRBJ2-5	11	NA	CAIREQETQYF	TGTGCCATCAGAGAACAAGAGACCCAGTACTTC
NA	TRBV6-4	TRBJ2-3	13	NA	CASSPDFTDTQYF	TGTGCCAGCAGTCCGGACTTCACAGATACGCAGTATTTT
many	TRBV7-8	TRBJ1-1	16	NA	CASSPREGPMNTEAFF	TGTGCCAGCAGCCCTAGGGAGGGGCCCATGAACACTGAAGCTTTCTTT
NA	TRBV20-1	TRBJ1-6	13	NA	CSARVDRNSPLHF	TGCAGTGCTAGAGTCGACAGGAATTCACCCCTCCACTTT
NA	TRBV28	TRBJ1-2	11	NA	CASSQAYGYTF	TGTGCCAGCAGTCAGGCCTATGGCTACACCTTC
many	TRBV6-2/TRBV6-3	TRBJ2-1	16	TRBD2	CASSLVLAGTYNEQFF	TGTGCCAGCAGCCTAGTACTAGCGGGGACCTACAATGAGCAGTTCTTC
NA	TRBV7-2	TRBJ2-5	16	TRBD2	CASSLGLAGTQETQYF	TGTGCCAGCAGCTTAGGACTAGCGGGGACCCAAGAGACCCAGTACTTC
few	TRBV7-6	TRBJ2-3	11	NA	CASTDGDTQYF	TGTGCCAGCACCGATGGAGATACGCAGTATTTT
few	TRBV7-3	TRBJ1-2	15	TRBD1	CASSLMPGGNYGYTF	TGTGCCAGCAGCTTAATGCCAGGGGGCAACTATGGCTACACCTTC